The clone carrying this T cell receptor (beta chain) was seen a handful of times. The germline gives CDR1 MNHEY, CDR2 SVGAGI. V was cut by 0 bases and J by 5 bases, with 8 bases left in between. The CDR3 has 14 amino acids. The data stem from a study of patients and donors after allogeneic stem cell transplantation. TCRdb redid the calling of the RT-PCR reads with MiXCR, one entry per CDR3 protein. This table has 40,000 to 45,000 distinct CDR3 sequences, roughly 29% appearing once. This TCR came from a human donor who was either an allogeneic HSCT recipient or a stem cell or donor lymphocyte infusion donor (not recorded which). It is not recorded whose cells these are; they may come from a transplant donor. This chain links TRBV6-5 with TRBJ1-3, with D maybe TRBD1 (5 bases). Sequenced input: blood, either unsorted or a sorted T cell fraction (not recorded which). CDR3: CASSYSPGRNTIYF. DNA of the CDR3: TGTGCCAGCAGTTACTCTCCAGGGAGAAACACCATATATTTT.